This T cell receptor beta chain was identified in a study of brain T cells in children with intractable seizures. Study-level points and caveats: Only CDR3 sequence similarity suggested viral specificity, without known HCMV serostatus.

Turning to this clone: The antigen is undetermined.

The table came from immunoSEQ multiplex PCR; TCRdb's copy has only in-frame clones and leaves some out. The repertoire holds roughly 69,000 clones, approximately 94% seen once, with 0.35% to 0.4% in the top ten. CDR1 is MNHEY, CDR2 SMNVEV, per germline (reference sequence). V lost 1 base to trimming and J lost 2 bases; unmatched junction nucleotides: 12. The CDR3 is made up of 19 amino acids. The sequenced cases were selected for having the highest brain T cell transcript signatures. Patients received at least one anti-epileptic drug before surgery. The sequencing used peripheral blood, collected at surgery. V and J are TRBV27 and TRBJ2-1, with TRBD2 identical over 9 bases. The TCR originated in a boy under two years old with focal cortical dysplasia and intractable seizures. The CDR3 DNA reads as TGTGCCAGCAGTTTATGGCGGGAGGGCCCAGGGCTCCCCTACAATGAGCAGTTCTTC. It is translated as CASSLWREGPGLPYNEQFF.